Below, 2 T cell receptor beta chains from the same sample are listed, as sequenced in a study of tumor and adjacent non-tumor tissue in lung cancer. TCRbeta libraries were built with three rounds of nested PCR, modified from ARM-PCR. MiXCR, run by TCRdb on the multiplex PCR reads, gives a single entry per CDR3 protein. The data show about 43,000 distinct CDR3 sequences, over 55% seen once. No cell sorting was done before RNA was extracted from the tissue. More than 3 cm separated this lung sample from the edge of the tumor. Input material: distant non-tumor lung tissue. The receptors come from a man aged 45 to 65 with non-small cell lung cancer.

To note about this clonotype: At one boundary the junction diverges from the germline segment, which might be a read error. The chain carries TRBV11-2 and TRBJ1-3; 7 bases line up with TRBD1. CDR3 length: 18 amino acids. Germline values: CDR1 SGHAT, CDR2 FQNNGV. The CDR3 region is CASSSRDRGHTGGNAIYF. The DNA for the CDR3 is TGTGCCAGCAGCTCCCGGGACAGAGGGCACACTGGGGGAAACGCCATATATTTT. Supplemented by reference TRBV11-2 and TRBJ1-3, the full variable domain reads EAGVAQSPRYKIIEKRQSVAFWCNPISGHATLYWYQQILGQGPKLLIQFQNNGVVDDSQLPKDRFSAERLKGVDSTLKIQPAKLEDSAVYLCASSSRDRGHTGGNAIYFGEGSWLTVV.

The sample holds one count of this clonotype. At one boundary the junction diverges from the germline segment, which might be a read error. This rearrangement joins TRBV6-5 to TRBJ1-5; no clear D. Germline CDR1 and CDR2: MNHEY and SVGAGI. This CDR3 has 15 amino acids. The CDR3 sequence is CVSRFMTREDQPQHF. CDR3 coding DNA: TGTGTCAGCAGGTTTATGACTAGGGAGGATCAGCCCCAGCATTTT.